The 21 T cell receptor beta chains listed next were all sequenced from one sample in a study of cytomegalovirus exposure and HLA in healthy donors (dated by TCRdb to about 2017). Receptor libraries were prepared by the immunoSEQ multiplex PCR assay. For the multiplex PCR, a mixture combining 60 forward primers for TCR Vbeta segments and 13 reverse primers for TCR Jbeta segments was used. Drawn from immuneACCESS, this table holds only the in-frame rearrangements with V and J called that TCRdb kept. Clones are partly lost; checked studies trace under half to an unresolved V gene and leave the rest unexplained. A total of more than 140,000 clones appear in this sample, about 64% of them only once. The ten biggest clones cover 2.5% to 3.5% of the sample. Source material: PBMCs. Source of these receptors: a woman under 40 in good health and CMV-seropositive.

V usage is TRBV2 and J usage is TRBJ1-2; D possibly corresponds to TRBD1 (6 bases). V gave up 6 bases and J gave up 6 bases, with 11 bases separating them. Germline loops: CDR1 SNHLY, CDR2 FYNNEI. The CDR3 is 12 residues long. The CDR3 region has the DNA TGTGCCAGCAGGAGAGCAGGGGATGGCTACACCTTC. Residues: CASRRAGDGYTF.

V usage is TRBV6-1 and J usage is TRBJ1-5; the match to TRBD1 covers 9 bases. Unmatched junction bases numbered 4, after V lost 1 base and J lost 9 bases. This CDR3 contains 14 residues. The V gene's germline CDR1 is MNHNS and CDR2 SASEGT. CDR3 bases: TGTGCCAGCAGTGAAGTGGGGACAGGGATGCCCCAGCATTTT. As protein: CASSEVGTGMPQHF.

This chain connects TRBV28 to TRBJ2-3, with TRBD1 as a possible D gene (6 bases). Trimming shortened V by 2 bases and J by 3 bases, and 18 bases separated the two germline ends. Looked up from germline, CDR1 is MDHEN and CDR2 is SYDVKM. The CDR3 consists of 17 residues. DNA of the CDR3: TGTGCCAGCAGTTTAGCCCTCGGCCTGGGGGCGACAGATACGCAGTATTTT. Protein: CASSLALGLGATDTQYF.

The table lists this clone with a count of one. The chain uses TRBV7-9 and TRBJ2-2; possible D gene TRBD1, 6 bases. Trimming removed 11 bases at V and 4 bases at J, with 11 bases between. The CDR3 contains 12 residues. In germline, CDR1 is SEHNR, CDR2 FQNEAQ (reference sequence). As DNA, the CDR3 is TGTGCCCGGACAGCCTTCACCGGGGAGCTGTTTTTT. Amino acid sequence: CARTAFTGELFF.

This chain uses TRBV6-1 with TRBJ2-2; no clear D gene. The CDR3 is 16 residues long. Germline V CDR1 and CDR2: MNHNS, SASEGT. V lost 2 bases and J lost 0, with 10 bases in between. CDR3 nucleotides: TGTGCCAGCAGTGAATTTCCCCCCTCGAACACCGGGGAGCTGTTTTTT. Translation: CASSEFPPSNTGELFF.

CDR3 DNA: TGCGCCAGCAGCCAAGAAGACAGCCAGGGGAGGACCCAGTACTTC. Its translation: CASSQEDSQGRTQYF. The J gene is TRBJ2-5, the V gene TRBV4-1, with D possibly TRBD1 on 6 matching bases. Germline assignment: CDR1 MGHRA and CDR2 YSYEKL. This CDR3 contains 15 residues. V shed 0 bases and J shed 7 bases, with 15 bases lying between them.

This chain uses TRBV2 with TRBJ1-3, with a possible D match to TRBD1 (6 bases). V was shortened by 5 bases and J by 0 bases, with 20 bases between the two germline ends. The CDR3 extends over 18 amino acids. Germline-derived CDR1 and CDR2 are SNHLY and FYNNEI. The CDR3 bases are TGTGCCAGCAGTCGCGTAGGGGGGGGCCAAGACTCTGGAAACACCATATATTTT. It yields the protein CASSRVGGGQDSGNTIYF.

A few counts support this clone. The rearrangement joins TRBV5-4 to TRBJ2-7; 11 positions match TRBD2. Germline V gene lookup returns CDR1 SGHNT and CDR2 YYREEE (reference sequence). The ends lost 4 bases at V and 5 bases at J; junction bases unmatched: 11. This CDR3 has 16 amino acids. CDR3 sequence reads: CASSRLAGGPNHEQYF. CDR3 in DNA: TGTGCCAGCAGCAGATTAGCGGGAGGGCCTAACCACGAGCAGTACTTC.

This chain uses TRBV28 with TRBJ1-4, with D hard to call. The V and J ends lost 6 bases and 5 bases respectively, with 19 bases between them. CDR1 and CDR2 (germline): MDHEN, SYDVKM. The CDR3 is made up of 16 amino acids. This chain's CDR3 is CASSYRYTRGNEKLFF. CDR3 bases: TGTGCCAGCAGCTATCGTTATACACGAGGGAATGAAAAACTGTTTTTT. Full variable domain (remainder filled in from reference TRBV28 and TRBJ1-4): DVKVTQSSRYLVKRTGEKVFLECVQDMDHENMFWYRQDPGLGLRLIYFSYDVKMKEKGDIPEGYSVSREKKERFSLILESASTNQTSMYLCASSYRYTRGNEKLFFGSGTQLSVL.

V is TRBV2 and J is TRBJ1-3; possibly TRBD1 for D (5 bases). With 7 bases removed from V and 0 bases from J, the gap between germline ends came to 10 bases. Germline CDR1 and CDR2: SNHLY and FYNNEI. The CDR3 sequence is 14 residues long. CDR3 loop: CASKPQGSGNTIYF. CDR3 nucleotides: TGTGCCAGCAAACCTCAGGGCTCTGGAAACACCATATATTTT.

The chain combines TRBV5-1 with TRBJ2-7; 11 bases line up with TRBD1. This CDR3 region has 18 residues. The ends lost 3 bases at V and 3 bases at J; junction bases unmatched: 14. CDR1 is SGHRS and CDR2 is YFSETQ in the germline V gene. This CDR3 is CASSSTGTGGTFYYEQYF. CDR3 sequence (DNA): TGCGCCAGCAGCTCTACCGGGACAGGGGGAACGTTCTACTACGAGCAGTACTTC.

Here the CDR3 DNA reads TGCAGCGTTGAAGACCGCGGATGGATACAAGAGACCCAGTACTTC. Translated: CSVEDRGWIQETQYF. The chain combines TRBV29-1 with TRBJ2-5; D is undetermined. This CDR3 comprises 15 residues. V lost 0 bases, J lost 2 bases, and 13 bases lay in between. The germline CDR1 and CDR2 sequences are SQVTM and ANQGSEA.

This clone showed up just once. V is TRBV6-5 and J is TRBJ2-5; D possibly corresponds to TRBD1 (6 bases). The closer fit of TRBJ2-7 to the DNA end suggests the J call may be wrong. Germline V gives CDR1 MNHEY, CDR2 SVGAGI. The CDR3 is made up of 12 amino acids. CDR3 loop: CASSLDRYEQYF. In DNA form, the CDR3 reads TGTGCCAGCAGTTTAGACAGGTACGAGCAGTACTTC.

The V and J genes are TRBV30 and TRBJ2-2; no clear D. CDR3 length: 12 amino acids. CDR1 is GTSNPN, CDR2 SVGIG, per germline (reference sequence). Trimming removed 0 bases at V and 5 bases at J, with 4 bases between. This CDR3 reads CAWSVITGELFF. The DNA of the CDR3 is TGTGCCTGGAGTGTTATTACCGGGGAGCTGTTTTTT.

The chain is built from TRBV11-2 and TRBJ2-5, with D possibly TRBD2 on 6 matching bases. Per germline, CDR1 SGHAT and CDR2 FQNNGV. This CDR3 spans 12 amino acids. Trimming removed 5 bases at V and 5 bases at J, with 9 bases between. The CDR3 sequence: CASSRGRETQYF. CDR3 in DNA: TGTGCCAGCAGCCGTGGGAGGGAGACCCAGTACTTC.

The chain recombines TRBV28 with TRBJ2-5; TRBD2 agrees at 7 bases. The DNA end is a closer match to TRBJ2-7, so the J assignment may be wrong. Germline V CDR1 and CDR2: MDHEN, SYDVKM. The CDR3 contains 15 residues. In DNA form, the CDR3 reads TGTGCCAGCAGTTCTGGGGCTAGCGGTGAGTACGAGCAGTACTTC. This codes for CASSSGASGEYEQYF.

This clone came up a few times. CDR3 DNA sequence: TGTGCCAGCAGCACGTTAGCGGGAGGGCCTGGGGAGACCCAGTACTTC. Its protein is CASSTLAGGPGETQYF. The chain links TRBV5-4 to TRBJ2-5, with TRBD2 matching over 11 bases. Germline loops: CDR1 SGHNT, CDR2 YYREEE (reference sequence). V was clipped by 4 bases and J by 5 bases; unmatched bases: 10. The CDR3 is 16 amino acids.

This sequence joins TRBV18 and TRBJ1-2; 9 bases agree with TRBD1. The CDR3 has 13 residues. The V gene end was trimmed by 7 bases and the J gene end by 7 bases; junction bases not matched to a gene: 7. Germline V gives CDR1 KGHSH, CDR2 LQKENI. This CDR3 is CASLLQGAGGYTF. CDR3 bases: TGTGCCAGCTTACTACAGGGGGCCGGTGGCTACACCTTC.

This clone was observed many times. CDR3 sequence: CAIKGTDSTGELFF. The CDR3 DNA sequence: TGTGCCATCAAGGGGACAGACTCCACCGGGGAGCTGTTTTTT. The V call is TRBV10-3, the J call TRBJ2-2, with 7 positions matching TRBD1. This CDR3 is 14 amino acids long. CDR1 and CDR2 (germline): ENHRY, SYGVKD. V was pared by 7 bases and J by 4 bases, with 6 bases of the junction left unmatched.

The chain carries TRBV11-3 and TRBJ2-2, with D possibly TRBD2 on 6 matching bases. Trimming stripped 5 bases from V and 1 base from J, with 11 bases between. CDR3 length equals 15 residues. Germline-derived CDR1 and CDR2 are SGHNT and YENEEA. Written as DNA, the CDR3 is TGTGCCAGCAGCCGGCGGGACGTGAACACCGGGGAGCTGTTTTTT. Translation: CASSRRDVNTGELFF. The whole variable domain, filled in from reference TRBV11-3 and TRBJ2-2, reads EAGVVQSPRYKIIEKKQPVAFWCNPISGHNTLYWYLQNLGQGPELLIRYENEEAVDDSQLPKDRFSAERLKGVDSTLKIQPAELGDSAVYLCASSRRDVNTGELFFGEGSRLTVL.

The genes are TRBV11-3 and TRBJ2-7, with 13 positions matching TRBD2. After removal of 5 bases from V and 0 bases from J, the junction contained 4 bases not matched to a gene. Germline-derived CDR1 and CDR2 are SGHNT and YENEEA. The CDR3 length is 16 residues. This CDR3 is CASSTRTSGSSYEQYF. The CDR3 nucleotides read TGTGCCAGCAGCACCCGGACTAGCGGGAGCTCCTACGAGCAGTACTTC.